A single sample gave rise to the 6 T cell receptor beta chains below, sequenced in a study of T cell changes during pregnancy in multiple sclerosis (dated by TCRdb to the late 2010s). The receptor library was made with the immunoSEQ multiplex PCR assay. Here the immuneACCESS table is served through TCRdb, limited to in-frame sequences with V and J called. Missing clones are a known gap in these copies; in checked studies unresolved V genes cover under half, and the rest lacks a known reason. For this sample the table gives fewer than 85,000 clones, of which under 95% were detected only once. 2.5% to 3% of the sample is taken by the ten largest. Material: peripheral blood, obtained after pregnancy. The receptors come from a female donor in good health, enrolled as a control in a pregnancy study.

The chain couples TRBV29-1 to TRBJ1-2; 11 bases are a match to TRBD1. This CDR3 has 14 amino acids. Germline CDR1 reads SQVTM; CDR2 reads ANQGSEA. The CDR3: CRAGQGVSDYGYTF. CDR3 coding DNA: TGCAGGGCGGGACAGGGGGTTAGTGACTATGGCTACACCTTC.

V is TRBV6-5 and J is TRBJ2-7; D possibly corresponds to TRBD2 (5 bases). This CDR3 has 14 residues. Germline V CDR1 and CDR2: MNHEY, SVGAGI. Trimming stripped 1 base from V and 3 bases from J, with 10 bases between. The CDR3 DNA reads TGTGCCAGCAGTTACTGGAGGTCCAGCTACGAGCAGTACTTC. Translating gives CASSYWRSSYEQYF.

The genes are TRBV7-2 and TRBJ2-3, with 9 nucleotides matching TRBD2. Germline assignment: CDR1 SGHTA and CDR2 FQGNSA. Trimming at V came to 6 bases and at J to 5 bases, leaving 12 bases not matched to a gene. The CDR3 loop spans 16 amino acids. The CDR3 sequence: CASSFTAGGSIDTQYF. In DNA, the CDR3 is TGTGCCAGCAGTTTCACGGCGGGGGGGTCTATAGATACGCAGTATTTT. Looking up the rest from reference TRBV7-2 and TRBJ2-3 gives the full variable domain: GAGVSQSPSNKVTEKGKDVELRCDPISGHTALYWYRQSLGQGLEFLIYFQGNSAPDKSGLPSDRFSAERTGGSVSTLTIQRTQQEDSAVYLCASSFTAGGSIDTQYFGPGTRLTVL.

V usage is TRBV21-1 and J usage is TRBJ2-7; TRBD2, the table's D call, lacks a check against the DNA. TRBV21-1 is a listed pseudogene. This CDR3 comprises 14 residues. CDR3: CASSSTRVRNEQYF. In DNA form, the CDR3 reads TGTGCCAGCAGCAGTACGAGGGTTCGCAACGAGCAGTACTTC.

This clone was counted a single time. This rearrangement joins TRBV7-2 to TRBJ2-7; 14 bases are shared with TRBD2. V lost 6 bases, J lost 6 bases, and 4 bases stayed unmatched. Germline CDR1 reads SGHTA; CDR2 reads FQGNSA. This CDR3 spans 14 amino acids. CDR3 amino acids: CASSSGTSGSEQYF. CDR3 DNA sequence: TGTGCCAGCAGTTCCGGGACTAGCGGGAGCGAGCAGTACTTC.

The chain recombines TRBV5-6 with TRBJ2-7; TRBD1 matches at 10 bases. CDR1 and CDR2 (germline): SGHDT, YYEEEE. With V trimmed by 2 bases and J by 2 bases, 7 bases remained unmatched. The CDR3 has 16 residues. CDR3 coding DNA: TGTGCCAGCAGCTTTAAGGGACAGGGGTTCGCCTACGAGCAGTACTTC. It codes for CASSFKGQGFAYEQYF.